This entry describes one T cell receptor beta chain. The PCR employed 60 Vbeta primers together with 13 Jbeta primers. Method: immunoSEQ multiplex PCR; TCRdb's copy keeps in-frame clones and lacks some. The sample consists of 95,000 to 150,000 clones, over 60% of them appearing once. The CDR3 covers 16 residues. The V gene end was trimmed by 0 bases and the J gene end by 9 bases; junction bases not matched to a gene: 7. Germline V lookup: CDR1 SGHRS, CDR2 YFSETQ. The sample belongs to a study of cytomegalovirus exposure and HLA in healthy donors. The chain couples TRBV5-1 to TRBJ2-1; TRBD2 matches at 12 bases. Sequenced material: PBMCs. This TCR was recovered from a woman aged 30 to 39 in good health and CMV-seropositive. DNA for the CDR3: TGCGCCAGCAGCTTGGTGTCTAGCGGGGGGGCCGGTGAGCAGTTCTTC. This gives the protein CASSLVSSGGAGEQFF.